The 17 T cell receptor beta chains below were found in one sample sequenced in a study of glioma-infiltrating T cells after dendritic cell vaccination. Only in-frame clones appear in the TCRdb table, and some are missing; sequencing was by immunoSEQ multiplex PCR. The repertoire includes under 130,000 clones, about four fifths of them detected once, and around 12% sits in the top ten. Specimen: blood, collected before dendritic cell vaccination. The receptors were sampled from a human donor with glioblastoma.

A few counts support this clone. J is TRBJ2-7 and V is TRBV12-2; the D call TRBD2 from the table was never checked on the DNA. TRBV12-2 represents a pseudogene. The length of the CDR3 is 16 residues. The chain's CDR3 is CASRLVFGSKSYEQYF. The CDR3 nucleotides are TGTGCAAGTCGCTTAGTTTTTGGTAGTAAATCCTACGAGCAGTACTTC.

This chain connects TRBV28 to TRBJ2-3; 7 bases agree with TRBD1. The CDR3 loop spans 14 amino acids. Germline V CDR1 and CDR2: MDHEN, SYDVKM. The V gene end was trimmed by 4 bases and the J gene end by 4 bases; junction bases not matched to a gene: 5. The DNA for the CDR3 is TGTGCCAGCAGTTCCCGACAGGGCGCAGATACGCAGTATTTT. It codes for CASSSRQGADTQYF.

The V call is TRBV29-1, the J call TRBJ2-7, with TRBD1 matching 9 bases. This CDR3 has 10 amino acids. Per germline, CDR1 SQVTM and CDR2 ANQGSEA. The J segment lost 7 bases and the V segment lost 7 bases, leaving 2 bases of the junction unmatched. The CDR3 loop is CSATGGEQYF. The CDR3, as DNA: TGCAGCGCGACAGGGGGGGAGCAGTACTTC.

This chain links TRBV7-9 with TRBJ2-3; 8 bases align to TRBD2. The germline CDR1 and CDR2 sequences are SEHNR and FQNEAQ (reference sequence). The CDR3 extends over 15 amino acids. V gave up 2 bases and J gave up 0 bases; unmatched junction bases: 1. The chain's CDR3 is CASSLREGSTDTQYF. The DNA of the CDR3 is TGTGCCAGCAGCTTACGGGAGGGGAGCACAGATACGCAGTATTTT. Complete variable domain (other parts from reference TRBV7-9 and TRBJ2-3): DTGVSQNPRHKITKRGQNVTFRCDPISEHNRLYWYRQTLGQGPEFLTYFQNEAQLEKSRLLSDRFSAERPKGSFSTLEIQRTEQGDSAMYLCASSLREGSTDTQYFGPGTRLTVL.

The rearrangement links TRBV2 to TRBJ1-2; D gene ambiguous. The germline V gene has CDR1 SNHLY and CDR2 FYNNEI. V dropped 4 bases and J dropped 9 bases, with 12 bases sitting between them. The CDR3 extends over 12 amino acids. The CDR3 loop reads CASSVGGRSYTF. The CDR3 nucleotides read TGTGCCAGCAGTGTGGGTGGCAGGAGCTACACCTTC.

J is TRBJ1-2 and V is TRBV10-1; TRBD1 aligns across 8 bases. After removal of 2 bases from V and 4 bases from J, the junction contained 6 bases not matched to a gene. Per the germline V gene, CDR1 is WNHNN and CDR2 is SYGVQD (reference sequence). The CDR3 covers 15 residues. CDR3 nucleotides: TGCGCCAGCAGTGAGAACTCAGGGGGCAGCTATGGCTACACCTTC. Its translation is CASSENSGGSYGYTF.

This sequence joins TRBV5-6 and TRBJ2-3, with D perhaps matching TRBD2 (5 bases). CDR3 size: 16 residues. Germline V CDR1 and CDR2: SGHDT, YYEEEE. V lost 5 bases and J 5 bases, leaving 21 bases between the germline ends. The CDR3 spells CASRPWRLAPRDTQYF. For the CDR3, the DNA is TGTGCCAGCAGACCCTGGCGGCTAGCCCCAAGAGATACGCAGTATTTT.

The V call is TRBV5-1, the J call TRBJ2-1, with TRBD1 as a possible D gene (6 bases). Trimming removed 0 bases at V and 3 bases at J, with 7 bases between. Germline V gene lookup returns CDR1 SGHRS and CDR2 YFSETQ. CDR3 length equals 14 residues. The CDR3: CASSLGTDYNEQFF. CDR3 nucleotide sequence: TGCGCCAGCAGCTTGGGGACAGACTACAATGAGCAGTTCTTC.

V is TRBV29-1 and J is TRBJ2-7; TRBD1 matches 7 bases. The CDR3 has 12 residues. Germline CDR1 SQVTM, CDR2 ANQGSEA. With V trimmed by 7 bases and J by 3 bases, 6 bases remained unmatched. The CDR3 coding sequence is TGCAGCGCTGACAGGGAACACTACGAGCAGTACTTC. The encoded protein is CSADREHYEQYF.

This clone was seen only a few times. The V and J genes are TRBV18 and TRBJ1-1; 8 positions agree with TRBD1. Unmatched junction bases numbered 11, after V lost 5 bases and J lost 0 bases. Germline CDR1 reads KGHSH; CDR2 reads LQKENI. The CDR3 has 17 amino acids. CDR3 DNA sequence: TGTGCCAGCTCAACCGACGGGGACAGGATAATGAACACTGAAGCTTTCTTT. This gives the protein CASSTDGDRIMNTEAFF.

This clone has just a few counts. The chain is built from TRBV10-3 and TRBJ2-7; perhaps TRBD2 as D (5 bases). V was shortened by 4 bases and J by 5 bases, with 6 bases between the two germline ends. Looked up from germline, CDR1 is ENHRY and CDR2 is SYGVKD. The CDR3 sequence is 11 residues long. The CDR3 sequence is CAISAEDEQYF. The DNA of the CDR3 is TGTGCCATCAGTGCGGAGGACGAGCAGTACTTC.

This chain joins TRBV18 and TRBJ2-1; 7 nucleotides agree with TRBD1. The V segment lost 6 bases and the J segment 2 bases; nucleotides outside the gene matches: 7. Germline loops: CDR1 KGHSH, CDR2 LQKENI. CDR3 length equals 15 residues. The CDR3 bases are TGTGCCAGCTCCCCCCTTGACAGGGCCTACAATGAGCAGTTCTTC. Its translation is CASSPLDRAYNEQFF.

This clone was seen a single time. The chain links TRBV19 to TRBJ2-5; unclear D gene. The ends were cut back, 4 bases at V and 2 bases at J, with 8 bases in the middle. The CDR3 is made up of 13 amino acids. Germline V lookup: CDR1 LNHDA, CDR2 SQIVND (reference sequence). Here the CDR3 reads CASSTALQETQYF. The CDR3 DNA follows: TGTGCCAGTAGTACGGCACTACAAGAGACCCAGTACTTC.

J is TRBJ1-2 and V is TRBV6-5; possible D gene TRBD1, 5 bases. CDR1 is MNHEY and CDR2 is SVGAGI in the germline V gene. The CDR3 has 15 residues. V was trimmed by 2 bases and J by 4 bases, leaving 14 bases between them. The CDR3 DNA follows: TGTGCCAGCAGTTACGGGGCACCCCCTTCCTATGGCTACACCTTC. Amino acids: CASSYGAPPSYGYTF.

V gene TRBV5-1 combines with J gene TRBJ1-2, with 9 bases matching TRBD1. V shed 3 bases and J 2 bases; nucleotides not matched to a gene: 5. The germline V gene encodes CDR1 SGHRS and CDR2 YFSETQ. The CDR3 runs 15 residues. The CDR3 spells CASSSGQGRNYGYTF. Here the CDR3 DNA reads TGCGCCAGCAGCTCAGGACAGGGGAGGAACTATGGCTACACCTTC.

The gene calls are TRBV5-1 and TRBJ1-1, with TRBD1 matching over 8 bases. J lost 4 bases, V lost 0 bases, and 2 bases had no gene match. The CDR3 length is 14 residues. Germline CDR1 SGHRS, CDR2 YFSETQ. The CDR3 reads CASSLAQGGTEAFF. Written as DNA, the CDR3 is TGCGCCAGCAGCTTGGCACAGGGGGGCACTGAAGCTTTCTTT.

The V call is TRBV19, the J call TRBJ2-3; D not certain. V lost 3 bases to trimming and J lost 1 base, with 14 bases between them. This CDR3 contains 16 residues. Germline CDR1 and CDR2: LNHDA and SQIVND (reference sequence). The CDR3 spells CASSIESVRGTDTQYF. As DNA, the CDR3 is TGTGCCAGTAGTATTGAATCGGTCCGGGGCACAGATACGCAGTATTTT.